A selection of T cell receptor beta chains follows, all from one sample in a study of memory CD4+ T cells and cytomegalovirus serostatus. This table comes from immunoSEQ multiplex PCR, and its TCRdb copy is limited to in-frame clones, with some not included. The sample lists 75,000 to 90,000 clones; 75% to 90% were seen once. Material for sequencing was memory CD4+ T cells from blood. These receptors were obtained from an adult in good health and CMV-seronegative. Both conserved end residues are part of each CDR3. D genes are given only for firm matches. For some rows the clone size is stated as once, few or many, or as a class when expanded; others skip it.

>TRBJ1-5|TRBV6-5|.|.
TGTGCCAGCAGAGATGGTGACGGTCAGCCCCAGCATTTT
CASRDGDGQPQHF
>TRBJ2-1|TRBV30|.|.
TGTGCCTGGAGCCTGGAGTTGAGCTCCTACAATGAGCAGTTCTTC
CAWSLELSSYNEQFF
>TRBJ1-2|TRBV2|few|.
TGTGCCAGCAGTGCTGTTAACTATGGCTACACCTTC
CASSAVNYGYTF
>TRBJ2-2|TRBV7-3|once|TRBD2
TGTGCCAGCAGCTCGCGGACTAGCGGGGGGGCTTATGTGAACACCGGGGAGCTGTTTTTT
CASSSRTSGGAYVNTGELFF
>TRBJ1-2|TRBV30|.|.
TGTGCCTGGAGTGTACCCCTCACCGGTGGCTACACCTTC
CAWSVPLTGGYTF
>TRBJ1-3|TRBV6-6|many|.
TGTGCCAGCAGTTATGGCACACCTCGCTCTGGAAACACCATATATTTT
CASSYGTPRSGNTIYF
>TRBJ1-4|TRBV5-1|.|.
TGCGCCAGCTCCCCAGGGAGGGCAACTAATGAAAAACTGTTTTTT
CASSPGRATNEKLFF
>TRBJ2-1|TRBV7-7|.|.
TGTGCTAGCAGCTCGTTACCCCCAAGATCCGGGGGCTTCGGCTCCTACAATGAGCAGTTCTTC
CASSSLPPRSGGFGSYNEQFF
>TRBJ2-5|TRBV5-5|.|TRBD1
TGTGCCAGCAGCTTTCAGGGGGCTACGGAGACCCAGTACTTC
CASSFQGATETQYF
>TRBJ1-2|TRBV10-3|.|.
TGTGCCATCAGTGTGGGGACGGGTATTTTTGGGAACTATGGCTACACCTTC
CAISVGTGIFGNYGYTF
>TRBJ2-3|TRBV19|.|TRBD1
TGTGCCAGCCGACCTCTGGACAGGGACACAGATACGCAGTATTTT
CASRPLDRDTDTQYF
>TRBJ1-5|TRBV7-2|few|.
TGTGCCAGCAGCGTACAGGGATCTCAGCCCCAGCATTTT
CASSVQGSQPQHF
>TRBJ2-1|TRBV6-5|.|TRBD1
TGTGCCAGCAGACCCCAGGGGGATGAGCAGTTCTTC
CASRPQGDEQFF
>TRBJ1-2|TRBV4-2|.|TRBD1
TGTGCCAGCAGCCGGGAAACAGGGGACGGCTACACCTTC
CASSRETGDGYTF
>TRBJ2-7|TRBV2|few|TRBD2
TGTGCCAGCAGTAAGAATGCGGGGGGCTATACCTACGAGCAGTACTTC
CASSKNAGGYTYEQYF
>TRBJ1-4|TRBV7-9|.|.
TGTGCCAGCAGCCACGGCGATGCAACTAATGAAAAACTGTTTTTT
CASSHGDATNEKLFF
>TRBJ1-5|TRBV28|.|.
TGTGCCGGGCGCGAGGGCTCAGGCGATCAGCCCCAGCATTTT
CAGREGSGDQPQHF
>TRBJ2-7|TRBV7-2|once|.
TGTGCCAGCAGCTTAGTGGCTTTTCTCGAGCAGTACTTC
CASSLVAFLEQYF